Listed here are 18 T cell receptor beta chains from one sample, sequenced in a study of T-cell memory formation after mild COVID-19 (dated by TCRdb to about 2021). Libraries were built with 5' RACE. The instrument was an Illumina NovaSeq 6000. Using fastp trimming at Q25 and MiXCR clonotype assembly, TCRdb reanalyzed the public sequencing data and kept in-frame beta chains. Identical CDR3 proteins give one entry, which carries the most common genes and DNA. Across this sample there are roughly 560,000 distinct CDR3 sequences, with 20% seen only once. Around 12% of the sample rests with the top ten. Sequenced: PBMCs or a T cell subset sorted from them (not recorded which). The receptors shown here come from an adult woman who had mild COVID-19 (a few samples of this study predate the infection). The sample titles of this study are shuffled in the database, so cell type and time point are left out; the donor was told from shared clones.

The V call is TRBV3-1, the J call TRBJ2-2; D is perhaps TRBD1 (5 bases). The CDR3 is 14 residues long. The germline gives CDR1 LGHDT, CDR2 YNNKEL (reference sequence). V lost 3 bases and J 3 bases, leaving 8 bases between the germline ends. Here the CDR3 reads CASSQKTDTGELFF. The CDR3 DNA reads TGTGCCAGCAGCCAGAAGACAGACACCGGGGAGCTGTTTTTT.

This clonotype has at least ten counts. J is TRBJ2-7 and V is TRBV24-1; 10 bases map to TRBD2. The CDR3 spans 15 residues. Germline V CDR1 and CDR2: KGHDR, SFDVKD. V shed 3 bases and J 0 bases; nucleotides not matched to a gene: 1. CDR3 bases: TGTGCCACCAGTGATCGGACTAGCGGCTCCTACGAGCAGTACTTC. The encoded protein is CATSDRTSGSYEQYF.

The rearrangement joins TRBV19 to TRBJ2-5, with D maybe TRBD1 (6 bases). Trimming removed 6 bases from V and 0 bases from J, with 8 bases in between. Germline V gives CDR1 LNHDA, CDR2 SQIVND (reference sequence). CDR3 size: 13 residues. The CDR3 protein is CASSGTHQETQYF. The CDR3 nucleotides are TGTGCCAGTAGCGGGACACACCAAGAGACCCAGTACTTC. The variable domain in full, with the rest retrieved from reference TRBV19 and TRBJ2-5, is DGGITQSPKYLFRKEGQNVTLSCEQNLNHDAMYWYRQDPGQGLRLIYYSQIVNDFQKGDIAEGYSVSREKKESFPLTVTSAQKNPTAFYLCASSGTHQETQYFGPGTRLLVL.

The chain uses TRBV2 and TRBJ2-3; no firm D call. The CDR3 has 14 amino acids. Germline CDR1 SNHLY, CDR2 FYNNEI. V lost 3 bases to trimming and J lost 3 bases, with 10 bases between them. Written as DNA, the CDR3 is TGTGCCAGCAGTGACTTTTGGGGAACAGATACGCAGTATTTT. It yields the protein CASSDFWGTDTQYF.

V is TRBV20-1 and J is TRBJ2-7; 11 positions agree with TRBD2. Germline V gives CDR1 DFQATT, CDR2 SNEGSKA (reference sequence). V lost 5 bases, J lost 2 bases, and 8 bases stayed unmatched. The CDR3 sequence is 15 residues long. CDR3 region: CSAPAASGGTYEQYF. CDR3 nucleotide sequence: TGCAGTGCTCCGGCGGCTAGCGGGGGGACCTACGAGCAGTACTTC.

This sequence joins TRBV3-1 and TRBJ2-3, with 8 bases that match TRBD2. J was trimmed by 5 bases and V by 0 bases; bases with no gene match: 7. The germline CDR1 and CDR2 sequences are LGHDT and YNNKEL (reference sequence). The CDR3 extends over 16 amino acids. CDR3 DNA: TGTGCCAGCAGCCAAGACCCGGCGGGAGGACAAGATACGCAGTATTTT. Translated: CASSQDPAGGQDTQYF.

The gene calls are TRBV20-1 and TRBJ2-7; D is ambiguous. The germline V and J ends were trimmed by 6 bases and 3 bases, with 15 bases remaining between them. The germline gives CDR1 DFQATT, CDR2 SNEGSKA (reference sequence). The CDR3 spans 13 residues. Here the CDR3 reads CSARRLGSYEQYF. CDR3 nucleotide sequence: TGCAGTGCGAGGCGGCTCGGCAGCTACGAGCAGTACTTC.

The chain is built from TRBV19 and TRBJ1-5, with TRBD1 matching over 7 bases. There are 14 residues in the CDR3. V shed 4 bases and J 9 bases; nucleotides not matched to a gene: 9. Germline V CDR1 and CDR2: LNHDA, SQIVND (reference sequence). The CDR3 DNA reads as TGTGCCAGTAGTAGGGACGGTCGGACAGGGCCCCAGCATTTT. Amino acid sequence: CASSRDGRTGPQHF.

As to this clonotype: A read error is possible here, since a much larger clone lies one base away. The chain carries TRBV12-3 or TRBV12-4 and TRBJ2-3; no definite D call. The CDR3 loop spans 11 amino acids. Trimming pared 3 bases from V and 6 bases from J, leaving 4 bases between. The CDR3 spells CASSFLDTQYF. CDR3 bases: TGTGCCAGCAGTTTCCTGGATACGCAGTATTTT.

The chain joins TRBV10-3 to TRBJ2-3, with TRBD2 matching over 13 bases. In germline, CDR1 is ENHRY, CDR2 SYGVKD. V lost 3 bases and J lost 0; bases outside the gene matches: 6. The CDR3 sequence is 18 residues long. CDR3 DNA: TGTGCCATCAGTGATACTAGCGGGAGGGCCCCTAGCACAGATACGCAGTATTTT. Protein sequence: CAISDTSGRAPSTDTQYF.

The gene calls are TRBV29-1 and TRBJ1-1; D possibly corresponds to TRBD1 (6 bases). Germline V gives CDR1 SQVTM, CDR2 ANQGSEA. The CDR3 extends over 13 amino acids. The V end was cut by 5 bases, the J end by 4 bases, with 14 bases between. CDR3 amino acids: CSVTQGGPTEAFF. The CDR3 region has the DNA TGCAGCGTTACACAGGGAGGCCCCACTGAAGCTTTCTTT. Variable domain in full (rest from reference TRBV29-1 and TRBJ1-1): SAVISQKPSRDICQRGTSLTIQCQVDSQVTMMFWYRQQPGQSLTLIATANQGSEATYESGFVIDKFPISRPNLTFSTLTVSNMSPEDSSIYLCSVTQGGPTEAFFGQGTRLTVV.

This clonotype appeared many times. The V and J genes are TRBV4-2 and TRBJ2-1, with TRBD1 matching 11 bases. The CDR3 spans 16 residues. Germline CDR1 LGHNA, CDR2 YNFKEQ. With 3 bases clipped from V and 7 bases from J, the junction kept 8 bases outside the gene matches. DNA for the CDR3: TGTGCCAGCAGCCAGGTCGGGACAGGGGGTCCGAATGAGCAGTTCTTC. This translates into CASSQVGTGGPNEQFF.

The sample holds a few counts of this clonotype. V and J are TRBV4-3 and TRBJ2-3; D is uncertain. CDR1 and CDR2 from the germline V gene are LGHNA and YSLEER. This CDR3 spans 15 amino acids. The ends were cut back, 1 base at V and 2 bases at J, with 10 bases in the middle. The CDR3 region is CASSQGPSLTDTQYF. The DNA of the CDR3 is TGCGCCAGCAGCCAAGGTCCCAGCCTCACAGATACGCAGTATTTT.

The chain combines TRBV12-3 or TRBV12-4 with TRBJ2-2, with no clear D. Trimming shortened V by 2 bases and J by 3 bases, and 13 bases separated the two germline ends. This CDR3 has 16 residues. CDR3 bases: TGTGCCAGCAGTTTATTGCCTCTCAAAGACACCGGGGAGCTGTTTTTT. It specifies CASSLLPLKDTGELFF.

The CDR3 here is CASSVQQGSHGYTF. CDR3 bases: TGTGCCAGCAGCGTCCAACAGGGATCCCATGGCTACACCTTC. The V gene is TRBV11-3, the J gene TRBJ1-2; a possible D gene is TRBD1 (6 bases). V gave up 5 bases and J gave up 6 bases, with 16 bases separating them. This CDR3 has 14 amino acids. CDR1 and CDR2 (germline): SGHNT, YENEEA.

This clonotype occurred a few times. The rearrangement joins TRBV6-5 to TRBJ2-1; D possibly corresponds to TRBD1 (5 bases). Per the germline V gene, CDR1 is MNHEY and CDR2 is SVGAGI. V lost 3 bases and J 5 bases, leaving 11 bases between the germline ends. This CDR3 region has 14 residues. CDR3 residues: CASSYLTDHNEQFF. DNA of the CDR3: TGTGCCAGCAGTTATTTGACAGACCACAATGAGCAGTTCTTC.

The gene calls are TRBV24-1 and TRBJ2-1; 10 bases map to TRBD2. This CDR3 has 16 amino acids. Losses at the gene ends were 3 bases for V and 4 bases for J; bases not matched to a gene: 5. The germline CDR1 and CDR2 sequences are KGHDR and SFDVKD. The CDR3 DNA is TGTGCCACCAGTGATAGAGGGACTAGCGTTTACAATGAGCAGTTCTTC. This translates into CATSDRGTSVYNEQFF.

This clonotype was seen a few times. The J gene is TRBJ2-1, the V gene TRBV25-1, with 7 bases aligning to TRBD2. Looked up from germline, CDR1 is MGHDK and CDR2 is SYGVNS. Losses at the gene ends were 1 base for V and 4 bases for J; bases not matched to a gene: 7. This CDR3 spans 16 amino acids. CDR3 in amino acids: CASSESLSGTYNEQFF. The CDR3 region has the DNA TGTGCCAGCAGTGAATCCTTAAGCGGGACGTACAATGAGCAGTTCTTC.